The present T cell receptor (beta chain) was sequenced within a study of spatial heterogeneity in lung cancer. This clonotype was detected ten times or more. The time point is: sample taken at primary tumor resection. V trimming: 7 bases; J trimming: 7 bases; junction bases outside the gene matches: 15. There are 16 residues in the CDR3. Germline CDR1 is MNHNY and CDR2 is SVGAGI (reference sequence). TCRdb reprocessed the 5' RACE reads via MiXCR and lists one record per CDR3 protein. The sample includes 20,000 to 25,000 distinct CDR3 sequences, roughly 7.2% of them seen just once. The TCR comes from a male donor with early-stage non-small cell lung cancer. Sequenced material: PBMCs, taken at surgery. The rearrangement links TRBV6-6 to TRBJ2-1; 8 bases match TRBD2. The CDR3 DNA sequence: TGTGCCAGCACCTACGGGGGGGTCCGGGAGGGTAATGAGCAGTTCTTC. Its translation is CASTYGGVREGNEQFF.